This T cell receptor beta chain was sequenced in a study of identical twins' blood T cells. This clonotype has only a few counts. TCRdb re-called the 5' RACE reads with MiXCR, one entry per CDR3 protein. The table lists hundreds of thousands of distinct CDR3 sequences, roughly 30% of them singletons. V gave up 11 bases and J gave up 5 bases, with 8 bases separating them. Germline V gene lookup returns CDR1 LNHDA and CDR2 SQIVND (reference sequence). There are 10 residues in the CDR3. This TCR was sampled from a woman aged 18-49 years in good health. The sequencing sample was made of PBMCs. The chain links TRBV19 to TRBJ2-3; D is unresolved. CDR3 coding DNA: TGTGCCTTGTCGGGAGATACGCAGTATTTT. It codes for CALSGDTQYF.